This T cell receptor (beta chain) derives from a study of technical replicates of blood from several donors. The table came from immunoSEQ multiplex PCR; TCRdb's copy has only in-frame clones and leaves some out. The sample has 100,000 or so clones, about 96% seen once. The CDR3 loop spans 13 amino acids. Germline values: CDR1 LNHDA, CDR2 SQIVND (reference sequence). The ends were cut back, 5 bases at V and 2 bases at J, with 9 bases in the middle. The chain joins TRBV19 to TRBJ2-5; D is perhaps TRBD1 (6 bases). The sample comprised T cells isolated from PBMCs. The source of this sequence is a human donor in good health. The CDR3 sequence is CASSQDRQETQYF. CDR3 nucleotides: TGTGCCAGTAGTCAAGACAGGCAAGAGACCCAGTACTTC.